This T cell receptor beta chain was recorded in a study of cytomegalovirus exposure and HLA in healthy donors (dated by TCRdb to about 2017). In terms of the full investigation: An earlier analysis of 587 of the donors reported around 280 Gb of sequence data and around 120 million unique TCR beta sequences obtained from roughly 180 million T cells. Among the roughly 400 genotyped donors, 81% belonged to the genetic ancestry cluster associated with self-reported Caucasian donors. A later analysis re-examined previously published TCR beta repertoires from more than 650 donors and added high-resolution HLA genotyping to investigate patterns of TCR occurrence. About 300 gigabases of sequencing data and tens of millions of unique TCR sequences were included in an early release covering about 700 HLA-typed donors. Among 398 genotyped donors of the cohort, an average of around 240,000 unique TCR beta nucleotide sequences was sequenced per donor, of which 15% to 20% were non-productive. Rather than drawing on any new phenotypic data, the later analysis identified candidate immune exposures from TCR beta sequences and the way those sequences occurred across donors. In a later genetic analysis, genome-wide SNP genotypes for about three fifths of the roughly 670 donors were used, and that subset was treated as a discovery cohort. HLA typing covered class I and class II loci at four-digit resolution. In addition to the first cohort of about 650 subjects, a separate validation cohort of under 150 different subjects was used. To decide whether each TCR beta V gene segment behaved as functional or pseudogenic, an earlier analysis of some 580 of the donors relied on high-throughput TCR beta sequencing. Every repertoire in the discovery cohort had been generated on one and the same sequencing platform. The number of typed donors differed by locus: about 620-640 for A, B, C, DRB1 and DQB1; 522 for DQA1; about 600 for DPA1; and some 470 for DPB1. Roughly five DR-DQ haplotypes were treated as single units for association and clustering because of strong linkage in the cohort. The aim of the study was to test whether cataloging public T cell receptors could identify signatures of past pathogen exposure. The study profiled the T cell repertoires of about 720 subjects by immunosequencing and related them to cytomegalovirus serostatus. Alongside the repertoire data, information on donor age, sex, ethnicity and CMV serostatus was compiled. To predict cytomegalovirus infection status, the study combined high-throughput TCR immunosequencing, statistical association of individual TCRs with disease status, and machine learning. Paper-wide results and their limitations: V-gene and J-gene trimming of TCR beta chains was associated with a missense DCLRE1C variant in a later genetic analysis, and the association was replicated in an independent cohort. According to a later analysis, parvovirus B19, influenza, CMV and Epstein-Barr virus appeared linked to several top co-occurrence clusters. In the study, some 160 TCR beta chains were listed as associated with cytomegalovirus. In a later analysis, most CMV-associated TCR beta chains were found to appear HLA-restricted, with HLA associations seemingly driven largely by CMV exposure. In a later analysis, HLA-associated TCR beta chains were found to be more clonally expanded and to have lower generation probabilities than equally common non-associated chains. The authors suggested that the approach could potentially be extended to other disease states and immunological phenotypes. Sequencing depth was assumed to be roughly uniform across donors in the presence/absence analyses, though that assumption may not hold. Linkage disequilibrium might explain the correlated functional status among segregating V segments, but an unknown experimental factor could not be excluded. HLA typing was unavailable for some donors at each locus, so association tests used only the typed subset. A few of the identified cytomegalovirus-associated TCR beta chains were confirmed in vitro to be specific for cytomegalovirus antigens. The earlier analysis of almost 600 of the donors excluded about 16 rarely observed V segments, including chromosome 9 orphons, because counts were too low. According to a later analysis, TCR association rates differed among HLA loci, with DRB1 alleles showing the most associated TCRs and HLA-C alleles showing the fewest. A group of highly shared sequence variants was considered likely to be a technical artifact of the sequencing pipeline. This cohort had only TCR beta chains sequenced, and the lack of alpha or paired-chain data limited which features could be detected. Compared with the 666-donor mean, donors in an Asian-associated ancestry cluster had fewer N-insertions in productive TCRs, according to a later genetic analysis. When HLA alleles, especially DR and DQ, strongly co-occurred, attributing TCR associations to individual alleles was difficult. A further reported finding was that TCR beta sequences accurately predicted the HLA-A and HLA-B alleles for most subjects in the first cohort. For the cohort, immune exposure information was limited to CMV serostatus. In a later analysis, 16,951 TCR beta sequences were associated with specific HLA alleles at a false discovery rate of 0.05. An earlier analysis of 587 of the donors showed that most TCR beta V segments appeared in productive rearrangements either about 87% or about 30% of the time, which broadly matched IMGT annotations. Some IMGT-functional V segments, including TRBV6-2 and TRBV6-3, could not be distinguished by the 87-base-pair reads and were therefore excluded. Cytomegalovirus status was reported to be diagnosed by the classifier with high specificity and sensitivity in both the original and validation cohorts. Most TCR sequences were seen in very few donors, while some public TCRs were found in many individuals.

In total, just over 650 healthy bone marrow donors made up the cohort. Cohort members were all nominally healthy when sampled, although unrecorded immune exposures were likely present. The donor tested CMV seropositive and was one of the 289 seropositive cohort members. Each donor provided a peripheral blood sample, and peripheral blood mononuclear cells were used for TCR beta sequencing. The Qiagen DNeasy Blood Extraction Kit was used to extract genomic DNA from the blood cell samples. About this clone: Its antigen has not been determined. No per-base quality is available; no much larger clone lies one base away.

CDR1 is given as SGHAT and CDR2 as FQNNGV, both from the germline V gene. From cysteine to phenylalanine, the CDR3 is 12 amino acids long. Only the CDR3 DNA is retained, 36 bases long and in frame from the first base. V is cut by 0 bases and J by 6 bases, and the space between the germline ends is 6 bases. The method behind the library was the immunoSEQ multiplex PCR assay. For the multiplex PCR, a mixture combining 60 forward primers for TCR Vbeta segments and 13 reverse primers for TCR Jbeta segments was used. Amplification of the CDR3 region of rearranged TCR beta genes was performed with a multiplex PCR assay on genomic DNA. Amplified TCR beta libraries were sequenced as 87-base-pair reads on the Illumina HiSeq System. On the study's bioinformatics: Across the 500 to 750 repertoires, a later analysis counted 75 million to 90 million unique TCR beta chains, 9.5 million to 13 million of which were shared by at least two donors. A nearest-neighbor algorithm error-corrected the raw reads and collapsed the reads into unique sequences, merging closely related sequences to remove PCR and sequencing errors. V, D and J gene segments were assigned by aligning CDR3 sequences to IMGT reference sequences. For a sequence to be retained, at least a six-nucleotide match to both a V gene segment and a J gene segment was required. Rearrangements were called productive when the CDR3 lacked stop codons and stayed in frame with V and J; all others were non-productive. Following IMGT convention, CDR3 was defined as the stretch from the second conserved V-encoded cysteine up to the conserved J-encoded phenylalanine. The earlier analysis of 587 of the donors excluded any sequence lacking an unambiguous match to a single V gene segment. In an earlier analysis of around 590 of the donors, a V segment was called functional when productive rearrangements were above 56.7%, and segregating when the standard deviation between donors exceeded 5%. To diagnose cytomegalovirus status from the catalog of TCR beta chain sequences, a statistical classification framework was built. A later analysis assigned V and J genes by comparing TCR nucleotide sequences with IMGT/GENE-DB human TR gene sequences. In a later analysis, CDR3 sequences and most-parsimonious VDJ recombination scenarios were assigned using the TCRdist pipeline. A later analysis defined each TCR beta chain by its CDR3 amino acid sequence plus V-gene family, and excluded reads lacking a unique V-gene family. In a later analysis, 550 to 650 highly shared, low-generation-probability nucleotide sequences were removed to address suspected cross-contamination and a sequencing artifact. For each public chain, a later analysis derived a clonal expansion index from normalized ranks of inferred template counts within each repertoire. In a later analysis, generation probabilities were computed using a VDJ recombination model fitted to out-of-frame rearrangements, and the results were checked against IGoR. Hypergeometric tests were used in a later analysis to score TCR-TCR, TCR-HLA and TCR-CMV co-occurrence, with a repertoire-size bias correction applied to the TCR pairs. False discovery rates were estimated in a later analysis by permuting HLA or CMV assignments 20 times. In a later analysis, co-occurring TCRs were grouped using DBSCAN, and TCRdist sequence similarity was added for clustering within HLA-allele-positive subsets. For co-occurrence clustering, repertoires with fewer than 30,000 or more than 120,000 public chains were excluded, along with 4 to 6 repertoires with anomalous nucleotide sharing. The immuneACCESS repertoire file appears here via TCRdb, limited to in-frame rearrangements. These files lack a portion of the clones; in checked studies, under half of the deficit traces to unresolved V genes, and the cause of the others is not known. V, J and clone size are taken as reported in that table, and D and trimming were inferred from the DNA itself. The sample table shows 130,000 or so clones, and about four fifths are seen once. About 3.4% of the sample lies in the top ten.

Rearrangement joined TRBV11-2 to TRBJ2-7, with the D segment identity uncertain. The clonotype originates from a man aged 18 to 30 in good health and CMV-seropositive. The sample comprised PBMCs. The CDR3 has the sequence CASSLDPREQYF. The nucleotide sequence reads as follows: TGTGCCAGCAGCTTAGATCCCCGCGAGCAGTACTTC.